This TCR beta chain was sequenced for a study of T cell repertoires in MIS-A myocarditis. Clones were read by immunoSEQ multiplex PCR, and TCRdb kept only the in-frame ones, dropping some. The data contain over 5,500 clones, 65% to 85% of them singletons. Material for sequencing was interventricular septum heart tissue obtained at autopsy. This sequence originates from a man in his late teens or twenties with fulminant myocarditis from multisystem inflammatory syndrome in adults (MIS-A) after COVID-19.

The CDR3 loop is CASSPRTGGFDNEQFF. Here the CDR3 DNA reads TGTGCCAGCAGCCCCCGGACAGGTGGTTTCGACAATGAGCAGTTCTTC. The J gene is TRBJ2-1, the V gene TRBV11-3; 7 bases line up with TRBD1. V lost 5 bases to trimming and J lost 5 bases; unmatched junction nucleotides: 12. The CDR3 covers 16 residues. Per germline, CDR1 SGHNT and CDR2 YENEEA.